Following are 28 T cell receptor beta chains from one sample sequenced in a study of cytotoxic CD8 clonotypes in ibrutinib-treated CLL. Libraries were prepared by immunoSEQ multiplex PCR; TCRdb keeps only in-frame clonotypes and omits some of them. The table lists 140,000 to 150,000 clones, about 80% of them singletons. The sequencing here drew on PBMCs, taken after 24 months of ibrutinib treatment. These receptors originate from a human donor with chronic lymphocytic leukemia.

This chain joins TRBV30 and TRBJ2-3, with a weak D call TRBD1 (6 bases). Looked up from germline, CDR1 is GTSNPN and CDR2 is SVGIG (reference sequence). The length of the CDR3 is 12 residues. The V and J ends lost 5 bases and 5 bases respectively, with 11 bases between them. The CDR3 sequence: CAWGVQGDTQYF. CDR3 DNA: TGTGCCTGGGGGGTACAGGGAGATACGCAGTATTTT.

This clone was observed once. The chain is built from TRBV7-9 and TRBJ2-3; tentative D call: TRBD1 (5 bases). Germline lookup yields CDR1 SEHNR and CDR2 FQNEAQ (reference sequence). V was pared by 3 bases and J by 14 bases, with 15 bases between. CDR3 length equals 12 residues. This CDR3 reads CASSFGQGVVYF. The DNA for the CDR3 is TGTGCCAGCAGCTTCGGGCAGGGCGTAGTGTATTTT.

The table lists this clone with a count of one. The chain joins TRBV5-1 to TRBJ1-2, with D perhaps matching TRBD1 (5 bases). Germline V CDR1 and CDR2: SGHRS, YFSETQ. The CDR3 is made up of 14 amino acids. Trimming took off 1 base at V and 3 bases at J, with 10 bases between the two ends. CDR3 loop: CASSLQGWDYGYTF. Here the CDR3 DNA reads TGCGCCAGCAGCTTGCAGGGCTGGGACTATGGCTACACCTTC.

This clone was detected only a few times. CDR3 sequence (DNA): TGTGCCTGGTCATTAGGGAATAATTCACCCCTCCACTTT. Translation: CAWSLGNNSPLHF. J is TRBJ1-6 and V is TRBV30; D uncertain. Germline V gene data show CDR1 as GTSNPN and CDR2 as SVGIG (reference sequence). Trimming took off 5 bases at V and 5 bases at J, with 10 bases between the two ends. The CDR3 is 13 residues long.

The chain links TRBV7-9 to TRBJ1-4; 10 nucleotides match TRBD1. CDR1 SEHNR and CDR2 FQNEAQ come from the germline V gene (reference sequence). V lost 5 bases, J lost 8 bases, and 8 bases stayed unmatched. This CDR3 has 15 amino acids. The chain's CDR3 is CASSPGQGRREKLFF. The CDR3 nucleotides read TGTGCCAGCAGCCCGGGACAGGGGAGAAGAGAAAAACTGTTTTTT. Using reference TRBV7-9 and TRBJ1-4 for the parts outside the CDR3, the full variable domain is DTGVSQNPRHKITKRGQNVTFRCDPISEHNRLYWYRQTLGQGPEFLTYFQNEAQLEKSRLLSDRFSAERPKGSFSTLEIQRTEQGDSAMYLCASSPGQGRREKLFFGSGTQLSVL.

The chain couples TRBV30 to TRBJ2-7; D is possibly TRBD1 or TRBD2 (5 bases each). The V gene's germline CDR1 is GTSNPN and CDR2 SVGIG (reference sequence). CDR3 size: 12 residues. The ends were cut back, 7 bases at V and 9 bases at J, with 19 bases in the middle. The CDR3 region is CASGPLGGLQYF. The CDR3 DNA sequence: TGTGCCTCGGGACCCCTGGGTGGGTTGCAGTACTTC.

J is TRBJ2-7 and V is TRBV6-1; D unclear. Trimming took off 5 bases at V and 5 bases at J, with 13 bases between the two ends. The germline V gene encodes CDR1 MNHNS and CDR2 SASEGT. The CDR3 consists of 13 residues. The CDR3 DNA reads TGTGCCAGCAGTCTGATCGTGGTCCACGAGCAGTACTTC. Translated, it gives CASSLIVVHEQYF.

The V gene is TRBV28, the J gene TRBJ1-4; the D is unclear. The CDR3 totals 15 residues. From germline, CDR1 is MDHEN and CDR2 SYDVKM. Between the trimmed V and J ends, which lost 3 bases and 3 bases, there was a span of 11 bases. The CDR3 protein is CASSFGGDPNEKLFF. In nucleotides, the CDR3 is TGTGCCAGCAGTTTCGGCGGGGATCCTAATGAAAAACTGTTTTTT.

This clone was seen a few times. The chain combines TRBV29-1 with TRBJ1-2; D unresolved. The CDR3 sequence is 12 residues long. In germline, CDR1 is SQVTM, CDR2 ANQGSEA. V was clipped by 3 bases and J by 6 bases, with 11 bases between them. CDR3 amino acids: CSVEIEADGYTF. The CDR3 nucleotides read TGCAGCGTTGAGATCGAGGCGGATGGCTACACCTTC. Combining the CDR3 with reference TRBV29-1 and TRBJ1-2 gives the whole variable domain SAVISQKPSRDICQRGTSLTIQCQVDSQVTMMFWYRQQPGQSLTLIATANQGSEATYESGFVIDKFPISRPNLTFSTLTVSNMSPEDSSIYLCSVEIEADGYTFGSGTRLTVV.

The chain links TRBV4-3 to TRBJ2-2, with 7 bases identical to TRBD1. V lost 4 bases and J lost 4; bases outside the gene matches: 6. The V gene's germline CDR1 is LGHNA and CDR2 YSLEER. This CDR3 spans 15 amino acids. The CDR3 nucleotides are TGCGCCAGCAGCCCGCCGGGACAGTCCACCGGGGAGCTGTTTTTT. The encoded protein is CASSPPGQSTGELFF.

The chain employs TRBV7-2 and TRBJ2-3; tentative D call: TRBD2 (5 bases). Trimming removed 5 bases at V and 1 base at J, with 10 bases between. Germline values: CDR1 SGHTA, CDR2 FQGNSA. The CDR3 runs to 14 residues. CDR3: CASSPWGGTDTQYF. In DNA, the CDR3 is TGTGCCAGCAGCCCTTGGGGAGGCACAGATACGCAGTATTTT.

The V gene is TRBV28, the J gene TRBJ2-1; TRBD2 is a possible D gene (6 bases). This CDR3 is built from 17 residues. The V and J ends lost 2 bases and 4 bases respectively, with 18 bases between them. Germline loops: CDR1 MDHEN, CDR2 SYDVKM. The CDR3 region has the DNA TGTGCCAGCAGTTTACCCCTCGGGGCGGGGTCATACAATGAGCAGTTCTTC. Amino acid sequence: CASSLPLGAGSYNEQFF. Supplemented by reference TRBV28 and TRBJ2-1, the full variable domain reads DVKVTQSSRYLVKRTGEKVFLECVQDMDHENMFWYRQDPGLGLRLIYFSYDVKMKEKGDIPEGYSVSREKKERFSLILESASTNQTSMYLCASSLPLGAGSYNEQFFGPGTRLTVL.

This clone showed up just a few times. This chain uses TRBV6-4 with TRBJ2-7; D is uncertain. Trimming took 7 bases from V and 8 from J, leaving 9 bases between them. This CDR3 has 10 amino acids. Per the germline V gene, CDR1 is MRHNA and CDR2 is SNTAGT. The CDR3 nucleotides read TGTGCCAGCACCCGGCCACAGCAGTACTTC. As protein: CASTRPQQYF.

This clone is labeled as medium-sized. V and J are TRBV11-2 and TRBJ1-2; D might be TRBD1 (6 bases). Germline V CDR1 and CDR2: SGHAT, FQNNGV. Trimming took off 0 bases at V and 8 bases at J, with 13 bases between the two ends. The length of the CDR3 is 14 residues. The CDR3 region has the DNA TGTGCCAGCAGCTTAGAGCGGGCAGGGGCCGGCTACACCTTC. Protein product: CASSLERAGAGYTF.

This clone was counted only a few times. DNA of the CDR3: TGCAGTGCCCCGGGCCCAGTCGTCTACACCTTC. It is translated as CSAPGPVVYTF. The chain links TRBV20-1 to TRBJ1-2; no clear D gene. CDR1 and CDR2 from the germline V gene are DFQATT and SNEGSKA (reference sequence). The CDR3 is made up of 11 amino acids. Deletions cut 6 bases from V and 10 bases from J, with 15 bases between.

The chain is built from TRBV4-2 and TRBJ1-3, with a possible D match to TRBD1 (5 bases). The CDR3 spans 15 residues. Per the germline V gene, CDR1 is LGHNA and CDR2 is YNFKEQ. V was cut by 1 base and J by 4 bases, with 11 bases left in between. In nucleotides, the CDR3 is TGTGCCAGCAGCCAAGGGGTGACAGAAGGAAACACCATATATTTT. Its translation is CASSQGVTEGNTIYF.

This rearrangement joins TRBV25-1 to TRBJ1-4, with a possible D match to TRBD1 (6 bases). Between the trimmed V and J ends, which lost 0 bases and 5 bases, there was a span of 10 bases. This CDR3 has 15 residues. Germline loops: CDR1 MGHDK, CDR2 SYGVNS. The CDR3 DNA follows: TGTGCCAGCAGTGAATATCGGGGGCCCAATGAAAAACTGTTTTTT. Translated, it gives CASSEYRGPNEKLFF.

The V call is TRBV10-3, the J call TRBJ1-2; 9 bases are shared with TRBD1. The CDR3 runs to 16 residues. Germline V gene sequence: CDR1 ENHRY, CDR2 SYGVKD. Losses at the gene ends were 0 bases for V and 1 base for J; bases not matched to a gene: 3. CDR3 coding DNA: TGTGCCATCAGTGAGTCGACGGGACAGGGTAACTATGGCTACACCTTC. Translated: CAISESTGQGNYGYTF.

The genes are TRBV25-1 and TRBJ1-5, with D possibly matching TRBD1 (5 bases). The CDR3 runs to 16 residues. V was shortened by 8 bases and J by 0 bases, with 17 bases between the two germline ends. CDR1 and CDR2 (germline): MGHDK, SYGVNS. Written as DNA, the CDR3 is TGTGCCAGCCGGGGGTTACGGTATTATAGCAATCAGCCCCAGCATTTT. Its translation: CASRGLRYYSNQPQHF.

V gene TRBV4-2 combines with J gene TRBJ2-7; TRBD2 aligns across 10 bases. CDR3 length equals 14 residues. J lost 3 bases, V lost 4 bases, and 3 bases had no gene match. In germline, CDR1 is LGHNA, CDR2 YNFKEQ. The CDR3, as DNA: TGTGCCAGCAGCCGGGGGACTAGCGTCTACGAGCAGTACTTC. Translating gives CASSRGTSVYEQYF.

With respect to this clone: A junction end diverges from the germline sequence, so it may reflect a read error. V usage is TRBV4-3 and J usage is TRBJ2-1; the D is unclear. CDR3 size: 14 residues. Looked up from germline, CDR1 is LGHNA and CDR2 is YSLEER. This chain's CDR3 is CASRQDPSYNEQFF. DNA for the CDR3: TGCGCCAGCAGACAAGACCCATCCTACAATGAGCAGTTCTTC.

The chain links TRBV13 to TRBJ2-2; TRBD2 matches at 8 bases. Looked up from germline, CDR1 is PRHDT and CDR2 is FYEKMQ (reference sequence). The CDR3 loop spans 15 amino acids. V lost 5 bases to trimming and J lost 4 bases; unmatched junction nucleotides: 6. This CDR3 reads CASSPERGITGELFF. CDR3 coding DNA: TGTGCCAGCAGCCCCGAGCGGGGGATCACCGGGGAGCTGTTTTTT.

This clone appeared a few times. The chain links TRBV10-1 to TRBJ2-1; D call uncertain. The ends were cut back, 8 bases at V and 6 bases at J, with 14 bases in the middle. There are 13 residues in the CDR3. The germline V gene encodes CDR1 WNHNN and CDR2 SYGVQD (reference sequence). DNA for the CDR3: TGCGCCAGCGGGCCCGTTGTCCCCAATGAGCAGTTCTTC. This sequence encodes CASGPVVPNEQFF.

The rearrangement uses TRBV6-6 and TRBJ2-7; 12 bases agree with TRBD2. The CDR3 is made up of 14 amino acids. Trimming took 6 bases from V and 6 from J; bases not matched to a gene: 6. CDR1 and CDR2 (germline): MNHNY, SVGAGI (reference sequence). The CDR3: CASSDTSGRSEQYF. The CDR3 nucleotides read TGTGCCAGCAGCGACACTAGCGGGAGGTCCGAGCAGTACTTC.

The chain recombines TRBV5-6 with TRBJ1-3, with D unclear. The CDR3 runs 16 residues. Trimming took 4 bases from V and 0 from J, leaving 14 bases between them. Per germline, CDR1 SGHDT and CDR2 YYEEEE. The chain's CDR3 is CASSPPTSTSGNTIYF. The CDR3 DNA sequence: TGTGCCAGCAGCCCCCCCACGTCGACCTCTGGAAACACCATATATTTT.

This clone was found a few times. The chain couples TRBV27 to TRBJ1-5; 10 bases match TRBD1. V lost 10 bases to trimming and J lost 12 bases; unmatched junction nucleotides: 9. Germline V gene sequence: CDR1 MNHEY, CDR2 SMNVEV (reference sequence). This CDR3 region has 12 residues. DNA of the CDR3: TGTGCCACCAGAGTGACAGGGGGCGTCCAGCATTTT. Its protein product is CATRVTGGVQHF.

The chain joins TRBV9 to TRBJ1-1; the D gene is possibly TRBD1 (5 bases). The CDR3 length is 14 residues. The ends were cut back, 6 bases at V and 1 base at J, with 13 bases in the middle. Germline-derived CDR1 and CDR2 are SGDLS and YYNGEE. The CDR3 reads CASTPGGGNTEAFF. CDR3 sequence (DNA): TGTGCCAGCACCCCCGGGGGAGGGAACACTGAAGCTTTCTTT. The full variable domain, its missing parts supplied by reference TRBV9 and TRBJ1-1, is DSGVTQTPKHLITATGQRVTLRCSPRSGDLSVYWYQQSLDQGLQFLIQYYNGEERAKGNILERFSAQQFPDLHSELNLSSLELGDSALYFCASTPGGGNTEAFFGQGTRLTVV.

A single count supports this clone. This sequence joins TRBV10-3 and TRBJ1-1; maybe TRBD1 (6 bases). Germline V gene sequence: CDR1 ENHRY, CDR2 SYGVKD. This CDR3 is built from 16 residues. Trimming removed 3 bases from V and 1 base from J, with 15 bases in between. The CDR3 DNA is TGTGCCATCAGTGATGGCAGGGGAGGCGAGAACACTGAAGCTTTCTTT. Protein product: CAISDGRGGENTEAFF.